This TCR beta chain was recorded in a study of beta chain features in type 1 diabetes (dated by TCRdb to the late 2010s). Study-level background: Mean age, gender distribution, total cell number and subset yield did not differ between patients and healthy donors. A total of under 140,000,000 sorted cells were examined across all samples, and the number of cells per subset was strongly correlated with RNA yield. In the study, recently diagnosed type 1 diabetes patients and matched healthy donors were compared on the TCRB repertoires of their sorted circulating CD4+ T cell subsets. Whereas all 30 or so donors provided naive and central memory subsets, regulatory and stem cell-like memory subsets were isolated from just 8 patients and roughly eight healthy donors.

In the case of this clone: What this receptor recognizes is not known. Base quality data are lacking; no much larger clone is found one base away.

The entire isolated RNA was reverse transcribed using the High Capacity cDNA Reverse Transcription Kit, and thus expressed TCRB transcripts were sequenced. Naive, central memory and regulatory T cell samples underwent deep immunoSEQ sequencing, averaging about 3.57 million total reads per sample. After sorted cells were lysed in RLT buffer, RNA was extracted with DNase-treated RNeasy Micro or Mini kits, with the choice depending on cell number. Each cell subset was processed on its own to prevent cross-contamination, while patient and healthy donor samples were processed together. The immunoSEQ multiplex PCR was used to amplify TCRB sequences from cDNA, yielding 87-bp fragments that span the CDR3 region. Amplicons were sequenced on the Illumina HiSeq platform. The study's processing was this. PCR bias was corrected computationally using synthetic template baselines, and reads within Hamming distance 2 were collapsed, with unmergeable singletons discarded. Reads were aligned against IMGT so that V, D and J genes, CDR3 length and insertions or deletions at six rearrangement sites could be assigned. Within each subset, clonotype counts were normalized to sorted cell number, after which true diversity and Gini coefficients were computed with the tcR R package. Repertoire sharing was quantified using the overlap coefficient calculated on TCRB nucleotide sequences. The table comes from immuneACCESS by way of TCRdb, which keeps in-frame sequences with V and J called. Part of the clones is missing from these tables; in studies checked, under half for an unresolved V gene and the rest for unknown reasons. The DNA was the basis for D and trimming; V, J and clone size are from that table. In all, the sample holds about 40,000 clones, and around 45% of those were seen once. 0.72% of the sample is taken by the ten largest.

General conclusions and limits of the study: The naive, central memory and regulatory TCRB repertoires appeared to resemble one another more closely among patients than among healthy donors. Type 1 diabetes patients showed a moderate but significant shortening of TCRB CDR3 length in all four CD4+ subsets. Because the HLA sub-analyses included only small numbers of individuals, any influence of HLA type on TCRB rearrangement was left unresolved. Sequencing cDNA rather than genomic DNA could over-represent highly expressing activated cells, although activation and CD3 levels did not differ between groups. Patients with type 1 diabetes made fewer insertions and deleted more nucleotides at VDJ recombination sites, implying thymic rearrangement abnormalities. Shorter templates might be favored by PCR, yet because patient and control samples were amplified and corrected together, any such skew would affect both groups equally.

Each donor gave one peripheral blood draw, averaging approximately 110 mL, which was collected into heparinised tubes. Naive, central memory, regulatory and stem cell-like memory CD4+ T cells were sorted on a BD FACSAria II using a panel including CD45RO, CCR7, CD25, CD127, CD95 and CD27. A purity above 98% was achieved for all sorted populations. Right away, PBMCs were isolated by Lymphoprep density gradient centrifugation and were stained directly, with no culture step. So that batch effects would be minimized, each experiment stained and sorted samples in pairs, pairing one healthy donor with one patient. This clonotype originated in a woman aged 18-29 years in good health. Sequencing input: central memory CD4+ T cells from blood.

The sequence in DNA is TGTGCCAGCAGCGCGAAGATACAGAATTCCGCCTACAATGAGCAGTTCTTC. Its coded protein is CASSAKIQNSAYNEQFF. This sequence uses TRBV5-4 and TRBJ2-1, with the D gene call left open. There are 17 amino acids in the CDR3, from cysteine to phenylalanine inclusive. Only CDR3 DNA remains: 51 bases, in frame from the first base. V drops 4 bases and J drops 2 bases, leaving 19 bases in between. The germline V gene (reference sequence) supplies CDR1 SGHNT and CDR2 YYREEE.